This TCR beta chain derives from a study of CXCR3-negative and CXCR3-positive naive CD8 T cells (dated 2019 in TCRdb). Background for the entire study: In total, some 130 million TRB reads were obtained, corresponding to roughly 1.5 +/- 0.3 million reads per library. The diversity and physicochemical repertoire analyses included ten to eleven donors pooled from two independent experiments. Naive subsets from roughly 5 donors and memory cells from 3 donors were included in the TRBV-TRBJ cluster analysis. Overall study results and their limits: Because CXCR3 expression was partially decreased after cryopreservation, freshly isolated PBMCs were used for most assays. Because surface CD5, which is linked to self-reactivity in mice, was comparable between the naive subsets, TCR interaction strength was also inferred from the physicochemical properties of TRB CDR3s. Compared with CXCR3-negative naive cells, CXCR3-positive naive cells had TRB CDR3s with higher hydrophobicity (lower Kidera factor 4), lower energy, and higher strength and volume indices. Comparably high repertoire diversity was found in both naive subsets, whereas much lower repertoire diversity was found in memory CD8+ T cells. TRBV-TRBJ usage was similar between naive CXCR3-negative and CXCR3-positive cells from the same donor, while memory cells showed distinct patterns.

For each CD8+ T cell subset, flow sorting was done in triplicate, and roughly 330,000 cells per subset went directly into RLT lysis buffer. Naive CD8+ T cells were defined stringently as CD45RO-CCR7+CD27+CD95- to exclude memory contaminants. Standard density gradient centrifugation was used to isolate peripheral blood mononuclear cells from buffy coats. A FACSAria III was used to flow-sort naive CD8+ T cells into CXCR3-negative and CXCR3-positive populations. An RNeasy Mini Kit was used to extract total RNA from the sorted cells. Sequencing was performed on a NextSeq 550. The Human TCR Profiling Kit (MiLaboratory) was used to make UMI-labeled 5' RACE TRB cDNA libraries. The full amount of extracted RNA was used for cDNA synthesis, and the full amount of resulting cDNA was used for PCR amplification. Libraries were prepared in parallel with an identical number of PCR cycles. The authors processed their data as follows. MIGEC and MiXCR extracted about 50,000 +/- 9,200 unique UMI-labeled TRB cDNA molecules per library, requiring at least two reads per UMI. On average, roughly 40,000 +/- 10,000 functional in-frame TRB CDR3 nucleotide clonotypes lacking stop codons were found per library. After each sample was downsampled to 5000 UMI-labeled TRB molecules, VDJtools was used to calculate diversity metrics such as normalized Shannon-Wiener and Chao1. VDJtools was used to calculate clonotype-size-weighted physicochemical properties of the central five CDR3 residues, namely interaction energy, strength, volume and Kidera factor 4. The reads went through TCRdb reprocessing, and each CDR3 protein sequence gets one entry with no DNA. Here the V and J calls rest on TCRdb's processing, not on the authors' analysis. This sample's table has entries for roughly 110,000 distinct CDR3 sequences. The top ten clonotypes cover approximately 0.37% of the sample.

As to this clonotype: What antigen it recognizes has not been identified.

Its CDR3 holds 12 amino acids, cysteine through phenylalanine. No DNA was logged. The CDR1 and CDR2 encoded by the germline V gene are SGHRS and YFSETQ. Material for sequencing was naive CXCR3+ CD8+ T cells from blood. What the cell subset or site label conveys for this sample: CD45RO-CCR7+CD27+CD95- naive CD8+ T cells expressing CXCR3 (TNR3+). This clonotype was sampled from a human donor in good health. Some clones in this sample may be carry-over from other donors' samples. The chain couples TRBV5-1 to TRBJ2-7. The CDR3 protein: CASSLGEYEQYF. This CDR3, with the reference TRBV5-1 and TRBJ2-7 proteins standing in past its ends, gives the full variable domain KAGVTQTPRYLIKTRGQQVTLSCSPISGHRSVSWYQQTPGQGLQFLFEYFSETQRNKGNFPGRFSGRQFSNSRSEMNVSTLELGDSALYLCASSLGEYEQYFGPGTRLTVT.